The entry below describes one TCR beta chain. No antigen is known for it. The CDR3 runs to 13 residues. The germline V and J ends were trimmed by 1 base and 6 bases, with 6 bases remaining between them. The germline gives CDR1 LNHNV, CDR2 YYDKDF (reference sequence). These data are taken from a study of cytomegalovirus exposure and HLA in healthy donors. General study findings and limits: Within an earlier analysis, most TCR beta V segments proved productive either about 90% or about 30% of the time. When analyzed later, a missense DCLRE1C variant was found to be linked to TCR beta V- and J-gene trimming.

The primer mix had 60 Vbeta and 13 Jbeta primers. Sequencing used immunoSEQ multiplex PCR; TCRdb keeps in-frame clones, though not all of them. The sample contains around 190,000 clones, over 75% of which appear only once. Sample: PBMCs. V is TRBV15 and J is TRBJ2-2; tentative D call: TRBD2 (5 bases). The sequence derives from a woman in her forties or fifties in good health and CMV-seronegative. CDR3 bases: TGTGCCACCAGCAGAGGCGGGCCCGGGGAGCTGTTTTTT. This codes for CATSRGGPGELFF.